These T cell receptor beta chains were read from a single sample in a study of cytotoxic CD8 clonotypes in ibrutinib-treated CLL. Data came from immunoSEQ multiplex PCR; TCRdb stores just in-frame clones and leaves some out. The sample comprises more than 200,000 clones, 70% of which are singletons, and more than 4.5% rests with the top ten. The sample in question was PBMCs, obtained after 12 months of ibrutinib treatment. These receptors all come from a human donor with chronic lymphocytic leukemia. CDR3s include the opening cysteine and the closing phenylalanine or tryptophan. The D gene is left open where the match is weak. For some rows the clone size is stated as once, few or many, or as a class when expanded; others skip it.

TRBJ1-4,-,-,TRBV27,CASSLLTREKLFF,TGTGCCAGCAGTTTACTGACGCGAGAAAAACTGTTTTTT
TRBJ2-1,-,few,TRBV5-1,CASSLKGDPSYNEQFF,TGCGCCAGCAGCTTAAAGGGGGACCCCTCCTACAATGAGCAGTTCTTC
TRBJ1-1,-,-,TRBV30,CAWSVRQQNTEAFF,TGTGCCTGGAGTGTCAGGCAGCAGAACACTGAAGCTTTCTTT
TRBJ2-3,-,-,TRBV5-1,CASSLVGRNTDTQYF,TGCGCCAGCAGCTTGGTCGGGCGGAACACAGATACGCAGTATTTT
TRBJ2-5,-,-,TRBV11-2,CASSLTGQGRETQYF,TGTGCCAGCAGCTTAACAGGGCAGGGGCGAGAGACCCAGTACTTC
TRBJ2-7,-,-,TRBV27,CASSFPGSYEQYF,TGTGCCAGCAGTTTTCCTGGCTCCTACGAGCAGTACTTC
TRBJ2-2,TRBD2,-,TRBV5-1,CASSLVLRTSGNTGELFF,TGCGCCAGCAGCTTGGTTCTGCGGACTAGCGGGAACACCGGGGAGCTGTTTTTT
TRBJ2-2,-,-,TRBV15,CATSRVRWGTGELFF,TGTGCCACCAGCAGAGTTCGGTGGGGGACCGGGGAGCTGTTTTTT
TRBJ1-5,-,-,TRBV9,CASSVGGNSNQPQHF,TGTGCCAGCAGCGTGGGGGGGAATAGCAATCAGCCCCAGCATTTT
TRBJ1-2,TRBD1,once,TRBV7-9,CASSLAGTGDRVYGYTF,TGTGCCAGCAGCTTAGCAGGGACAGGGGATCGGGTCTATGGCTACACCTTC
TRBJ1-5,-,few,TRBV19,CASSRWKSGDQPQHF,TGTGCCAGTAGTCGGTGGAAAAGTGGGGATCAGCCCCAGCATTTT
TRBJ1-1,TRBD1,-,TRBV6-1,CASTGQGKNTEAFF,TGTGCCAGCACGGGACAGGGGAAGAACACTGAAGCTTTCTTT
TRBJ1-6,TRBD1,few,TRBV25-1,CASPLGQGTGLNSPLHF,TGTGCCAGCCCCCTCGGGCAGGGGACAGGGCTTAATTCACCCCTCCACTTT
TRBJ1-2,-,many,TRBV30,CAWSRQWYGYTF,TGTGCCTGGAGTCGTCAGTGGTATGGCTACACCTTC
TRBJ1-1,-,-,TRBV6-5,CASSYSPRTEAFF,TGTGCCAGCAGTTACTCTCCGCGTACTGAAGCTTTCTTT
TRBJ2-7,-,-,TRBV6-5,CASSNPRQKSEQYF,TGTGCCAGCAGTAACCCCAGACAAAAATCCGAGCAGTACTTC
TRBJ2-7,TRBD2,-,TRBV2,CASSEAAGGSYEQYF,TGTGCCAGCAGTGAAGCGGCGGGGGGGTCGTACGAGCAGTACTTC
TRBJ2-7,-,-,TRBV27,CASSLGLAYEQYF,TGTGCCAGCAGTTTAGGGCTTGCCTACGAGCAGTACTTC
TRBJ2-7,-,few,TRBV9,CASSVGRGPPYEQYF,TGTGCCAGCAGCGTAGGGCGGGGACCTCCCTACGAGCAGTACTTC
TRBJ1-1,TRBD1,-,TRBV9,CASSPRQGRTEAFF,TGTGCCAGCAGCCCGAGACAGGGACGGACTGAAGCTTTCTTT
TRBJ1-1,-,-,TRBV14,CASTLGGFRYTEAFF,TGTGCCAGCACTCTCGGGGGGTTTCGGTACACTGAAGCTTTCTTT
TRBJ1-1,-,-,TRBV7-9,CASSLRTGRAFF,TGTGCCAGCAGCTTACGAACTGGTCGGGCTTTCTTT
TRBJ2-6,-,-,TRBV2,CANRQDPNGANVLTF,TGTGCCAACAGACAGGACCCCAATGGGGCCAACGTCCTGACTTTC
TRBJ1-1,-,-,TRBV6-1,CASALVTEAFF,TGTGCCAGCGCATTGGTGACTGAAGCTTTCTTT
TRBJ1-5,-,-,TRBV6-1,CASRRDGDQPQHF,TGTGCCAGCAGAAGGGATGGGGATCAGCCCCAGCATTTT
TRBJ2-1,TRBD2,-,TRBV7-9,CASSLALGLGRNEQFF,TGTGCCAGCAGCTTAGCGTTGGGACTAGGGCGGAATGAGCAGTTCTTC
TRBJ2-1,-,-,TRBV29-1,CSVGGGYIINEQFF,TGCAGCGTGGGAGGGGGCTACATTATCAATGAGCAGTTCTTC
TRBJ2-7,-,-,TRBV6-5,CASRRGGGDEQYF,TGTGCCAGCAGGAGGGGAGGGGGGGACGAGCAGTACTTC
TRBJ2-5,-,once,TRBV30,CAWSAMGMETQYF,TGTGCCTGGAGTGCGATGGGCATGGAGACCCAGTACTTC
TRBJ1-5,TRBD1,-,TRBV30,CAWRSPGQGIQPQHF,TGTGCCTGGAGGTCACCGGGACAGGGGATCCAGCCCCAGCATTTT
TRBJ1-1,-,few,TRBV29-1,CSVVEQGGINTEAFF,TGCAGCGTTGTGGAGCAGGGAGGAATAAACACTGAAGCTTTCTTT